The clone carrying this T cell receptor beta chain was seen a few times. The target antigen is unknown. Each TCR beta library was made by quantitative 5'-RACE that incorporated molecular barcodes. MiXCR, applied by TCRdb to the 5' RACE reads, yields one record per CDR3 protein. The sample yields about 440,000 distinct CDR3 sequences, approximately 17% seen once. In germline, CDR1 is DFQATT, CDR2 SNEGSKA (reference sequence). CDR3 length equals 12 residues. V lost 6 bases and J 5 bases, leaving 11 bases between the germline ends. The data stem from a study of CD8 T cells in ankylosing spondylitis. Findings of the study overall: Previous work reported some of these motif variants in the synovial fluid and blood of reactive arthritis. Ankylosing spondylitis blood appeared to be characterized by a TCR beta motif of 7 to 9 highly homologous variants.

This TCR was sampled from a male donor with ankylosing spondylitis. The material sequenced was blood, either unsorted or a sorted T cell fraction (not recorded which). The chain uses TRBV20-1 and TRBJ1-5; TRBD1 is a possible D gene (6 bases). In nucleotides, the CDR3 is TGCAGTGCAAGGGGGGAAGATCAGCCCCAGCATTTT. Its protein product is CSARGEDQPQHF.